These 6 T cell receptor beta chains originate from one sample sequenced in a study of PD-1 blockade in classical Hodgkin lymphoma (TCRdb year 2020). To prepare the library, the immunoSEQ multiplex PCR assay was applied. In its TCRdb copy, this immuneACCESS table keeps in-frame sequences only and misses some clones. Where compared with another copy, unresolved V genes explain less than half of these, and the others have no known cause. This sample has approximately 96,000 clones in its table, and about 92% of those were observed once. Roughly 2.1% of the sample comes from the top ten. The time point label for this specimen denotes: cycle 4 day 1 (C4D1), after six to seven weeks of nivolumab. Relapse after autologous stem cell transplantation had occurred in all trial patients, and cohorts A, B and C were distinguished by prior brentuximab vedotin exposure. The sequencing here drew on peripheral blood mononuclear cells (PBMCs), taken before the fourth cycle of nivolumab. Every receptor here comes from a human donor with classical Hodgkin lymphoma.

The CDR3 loop is CASSLGVGVGHYNEQFF. The DNA for the CDR3 is TGCGCCAGCAGCTTGGGTGTGGGAGTCGGTCACTACAATGAGCAGTTCTTC. The chain couples TRBV5-1 to TRBJ2-1, with D possibly being TRBD2 (5 bases). CDR3 length: 17 amino acids. Deletions cut 0 bases from V and 3 bases from J, with 16 bases between. Germline values: CDR1 SGHRS, CDR2 YFSETQ.

V is TRBV4-1 and J is TRBJ2-5; 8 positions agree with TRBD1. CDR3 length equals 16 residues. CDR1 and CDR2 (germline): MGHRA, YSYEKL. V was clipped by 2 bases and J by 5 bases; unmatched bases: 10. Here the CDR3 reads CASSQLYRGLRETQYF. The CDR3 nucleotides read TGCGCCAGCAGCCAATTGTACAGGGGGTTGAGGGAGACCCAGTACTTC.

V usage is TRBV5-1 and J usage is TRBJ1-1; the D is unclear. The germline CDR1 and CDR2 sequences are SGHRS and YFSETQ. The CDR3 covers 14 residues. V was shortened by 4 bases and J by 0 bases, with 10 bases between the two germline ends. CDR3 amino acids: CASSLETLNTEAFF. The CDR3 coding sequence is TGCGCCAGCAGCCTCGAGACACTGAACACTGAAGCTTTCTTT.

This clone was recorded once. The chain is built from TRBV11-3 and TRBJ2-1; TRBD2 is a possible D gene (6 bases). From germline, CDR1 is SGHNT and CDR2 YENEEA. Between the trimmed V and J ends, which lost 0 bases and 5 bases, there was a span of 8 bases. The CDR3 loop spans 14 amino acids. CDR3 sequence: CASSLEWGDNEQFF. CDR3 DNA sequence: TGTGCCAGCAGCTTAGAATGGGGGGACAATGAGCAGTTCTTC.

Worth noting for this clone: Other DNA sequences in this sample translate to the same CDR3. This sequence joins TRBV6-6 and TRBJ1-1, with 9 bases identical to TRBD1. Germline CDR1 reads MNHNY; CDR2 reads SVGAGI (reference sequence). The CDR3 has 15 amino acids. Trimming at V came to 4 bases and at J to 1 base, leaving 4 bases not matched to a gene. The CDR3 DNA reads TGTGCCAGCAGTTCCCCGGACAGGGGGAACACTGAAGCTTTCTTT. Protein product: CASSSPDRGNTEAFF.

The genes are TRBV25-1 and TRBJ1-2; 10 nucleotides line up with TRBD1. Germline CDR1 reads MGHDK; CDR2 reads SYGVNS. The CDR3 is 13 amino acids. V was clipped by 8 bases and J by 8 bases; unmatched bases: 8. The CDR3 protein is CASWMTGGGGYTF. DNA for the CDR3: TGTGCCAGCTGGATGACAGGGGGCGGCGGCTACACCTTC.